These T cell receptor beta chains were read from a single sample in a study of T cells in Graves' hyperthyroidism and ophthalmopathy. TCRdb independently ran MiXCR on the multiplex PCR reads; one entry per CDR3 protein. The sample gives 450,000 to 550,000 distinct CDR3 sequences, approximately 25% of which show up once; around 11% is in the top ten. The sequenced sample was blood. These receptors were obtained from a woman in her twenties or thirties with Graves' ophthalmopathy. Both conserved end residues are part of each CDR3. The order of the fields is J gene, D gene, clone size, V gene, CDR3 protein, CDR3 DNA. A D gene is named only where the DNA matches it firmly. Clone size, where shown, is once, few, many, or a class for clones that have expanded.

TRBJ2-7,TRBD2,many,TRBV20-1,CSASLSTSGDYEQYF,TGCAGTGCTTCGCTCTCGACTAGCGGGGACTACGAGCAGTACTTC
TRBJ2-7,TRBD1,NA,TRBV20-1,CSATLGGPPYEQYF,TGCAGTGCTACCCTAGGGGGCCCGCCCTACGAGCAGTACTTC
TRBJ1-2,NA,many,TRBV12-3/TRBV12-4,CASSSRWGYTF,TGTGCCAGCAGTTCCCGGTGGGGCTACACCTTC
TRBJ1-2,NA,many,TRBV28,CASSLERYGYTF,TGTGCCAGCAGTTTGGAGCGGTATGGCTACACCTTC
TRBJ1-5,NA,many,TRBV15,CATSRDHQPQHF,TGTGCCACCAGCAGAGACCATCAGCCCCAGCATTTT
TRBJ1-2,NA,many,TRBV19,CASRDPGTNYGYTF,TGTGCCAGTAGGGACCCCGGGACTAACTATGGCTACACCTTC
TRBJ1-5,TRBD1,few,TRBV20-1,CSAETGTGGQPQHF,TGCAGTGCCGAAACCGGGACAGGGGGCCAGCCCCAGCATTTT
TRBJ2-2,TRBD2,NA,TRBV27,CASSFILAGTGELFF,TGTGCCAGCAGTTTTATACTAGCGGGAACCGGGGAGCTGTTTTTT
TRBJ1-2,TRBD1,NA,TRBV12-3/TRBV12-4,CASSRGQFYGYTF,TGTGCCAGCAGCCGGGGACAGTTCTATGGCTACACCTTC
TRBJ2-5,NA,once,TRBV12-3/TRBV12-4,CASSLDLAETQYF,TGTGCCAGCAGCTTGGACCTGGCAGAGACCCAGTACTTC
TRBJ1-1,NA,many,TRBV28,CASSYVGQGWNTEAFF,TGTGCCAGCAGTTATGTGGGGCAAGGTTGGAACACTGAAGCTTTCTTT
TRBJ1-2,NA,many,TRBV20-1,CSAKMDTNYGYTF,TGCAGTGCTAAGATGGACACTAACTATGGCTACACCTTC
TRBJ2-7,TRBD2,few,TRBV12-3/TRBV12-4,CASSLGLASSYEQYF,TGTGCCAGCAGCCTCGGACTAGCGAGCTCCTACGAGCAGTACTTC
TRBJ2-7,TRBD1,NA,TRBV18,CASSPRDRGGQVVF,TGTGCCAGCTCACCACGAGACAGGGGGGGACAGGTAGTATTC
TRBJ2-4,NA,many,TRBV29-1,CSVEGAQSGIQYF,TGCAGCGTTGAAGGGGCACAGAGTGGCATTCAGTACTTC
TRBJ2-7,NA,few,TRBV4-2,CASRNTGTPYEQYF,TGTGCCAGCAGAAACACCGGGACACCTTACGAGCAGTACTTC
TRBJ2-7,TRBD2,once,TRBV6-1,CASSMPGVLAGGGEQYF,TGTGCCAGCTCCATGCCAGGGGTACTAGCGGGAGGTGGAGAGCAGTACTTC
TRBJ1-2,NA,many,TRBV6-2/TRBV6-3,CASRAPHYYGYTF,TGTGCCAGCAGGGCACCCCACTACTATGGCTACACCTTC
TRBJ1-2,NA,many,TRBV6-7,CASSYCRVYGYTF,TGTGCCAGCAGTTACTGCAGGGTCTATGGCTACACCTTC
TRBJ2-2,TRBD1,few,TRBV27,CASTFRGGQGASNTGELFF,TGTGCCAGCACCTTTAGAGGGGGACAGGGGGCTTCGAACACCGGGGAGCTGTTTTTT
TRBJ1-1,NA,many,TRBV29-1,CSVPSPGGVEAFF,TGCAGCGTCCCCTCTCCGGGGGGAGTTGAAGCTTTCTTT
TRBJ1-2,NA,NA,TRBV29-1,CSVVGETYGYTF,TGCAGCGTTGTTGGGGAGACCTATGGCTACACCTTC
TRBJ1-1,TRBD1,many,TRBV12-3/TRBV12-4,CAGSPGQGVTEAFF,TGTGCCGGCAGCCCAGGACAGGGAGTCACTGAAGCTTTCTTT
TRBJ2-7,TRBD2,NA,TRBV11-2,CASSRASGTSGRLGEQYF,TGTGCCAGCAGCCGCGCGTCCGGGACTAGCGGGAGGTTAGGCGAGCAGTACTTC
TRBJ2-6,NA,many,TRBV7-2,CARPGANVLTF,TGTGCCCGGCCCGGGGCCAACGTCCTGACTTTC
TRBJ2-7,NA,NA,TRBV5-1,CASRERSSYEQYF,TGCGCCAGCAGAGAACGGTCATCCTACGAGCAGTACTTC
TRBJ1-2,NA,NA,TRBV5-1,CASRRAGTFYGYTF,TGCGCCAGCAGACGTGCCGGGACCTTCTATGGCTACACCTTC
TRBJ1-2,NA,many,TRBV2,CASSDRHGGSYGYTF,TGTGCCAGCAGTGACAGGCATGGGGGTAGTTATGGCTACACCTTC
TRBJ2-5,TRBD1,few,TRBV29-1,CSEDRGSQETQYF,TGCAGCGAGGACAGGGGGTCCCAAGAGACCCAGTACTTC
TRBJ2-5,NA,many,TRBV6-2/TRBV6-3,CASSYISAARETQYF,TGTGCCAGCAGTTACATTTCAGCGGCCAGGGAGACCCAGTACTTC
TRBJ1-1,NA,few,TRBV7-6,CASTTEPRGLNTEAFF,TGTGCCAGCACCACAGAACCAAGGGGGTTGAACACTGAAGCTTTCTTT
TRBJ1-6,TRBD1,many,TRBV12-3/TRBV12-4,CATTGQSHSPLHF,TGTGCCACCACGGGACAGAGCCATTCACCCCTCCACTTT
TRBJ1-1,TRBD1,many,TRBV14,CASSQTGSWVTEAFF,TGTGCCAGCAGCCAGACAGGGAGTTGGGTCACTGAAGCTTTCTTT
TRBJ1-2,NA,many,TRBV6-1,CASSEYGNYGYTF,TGTGCCAGCAGTGAGTACGGAAACTATGGCTACACCTTC
TRBJ2-7,NA,many,TRBV7-2,CASSLAGEGASYEQYF,TGTGCCAGCAGCTTAGCAGGGGAAGGGGCCTCCTACGAGCAGTACTTC
TRBJ1-1,NA,NA,TRBV20-1,CSARDTMYTDAFF,TGCAGTGCTAGAGACACCATGTACACTGATGCTTTCTTT
TRBJ2-3,NA,many,TRBV12-3/TRBV12-4,CASSLVAGASTDTQYF,TGTGCCAGCAGTTTAGTTGCGGGGGCTAGCACAGATACGCAGTATTTT
TRBJ1-1,NA,many,TRBV6-4,CASSSNGGGPMNTEAFF,TGTGCCAGCAGCTCAAATGGGGGGGGACCCATGAACACTGAAGCTTTCTTT
TRBJ2-7,NA,NA,TRBV28,CATASSWGVSYEQYF,TGTGCCACCGCCAGTAGTTGGGGAGTTTCCTACGAGCAGTACTTC
TRBJ1-2,NA,NA,TRBV9,CASSVSRDGYYGYTF,TGTGCCAGCAGCGTATCCCGGGACGGCTACTATGGCTACACCTTC
TRBJ1-2,NA,many,TRBV27,CASSLQGGEPNYGYTF,TGTGCCAGCAGTTTACAGGGAGGGGAACCTAACTATGGCTACACCTTC
TRBJ1-1,NA,many,TRBV30,CAWISSLTATEAFF,TGTGCCTGGATATCTAGTTTGACCGCCACTGAAGCTTTCTTT
TRBJ1-2,NA,NA,TRBV6-2/TRBV6-3,CASSYEQRYGYTF,TGTGCCAGCAGTTACGAACAGCGGTATGGCTACACCTTC
TRBJ2-7,NA,NA,TRBV12-3/TRBV12-4,CASSPDSFNEQYF,TGTGCCAGCAGTCCGGACAGTTTCAACGAGCAGTACTTC
TRBJ1-2,NA,many,TRBV6-5,CASRTGAENYGYTF,TGTGCCAGCAGGACGGGGGCCGAGAACTATGGCTACACCTTC
TRBJ1-5,NA,many,TRBV19,CASKSGHLDQPQHF,TGTGCCTCCAAAAGTGGACACCTTGATCAGCCCCAGCATTTT
TRBJ1-6,TRBD1,few,TRBV6-5,CASSYSGTGISPLHF,TGTGCCAGCAGTTACTCCGGGACAGGGATTTCACCCCTCCACTTT
TRBJ2-7,NA,NA,TRBV19,CASTPGRSYEQYF,TGTGCCAGTACCCCAGGGCGCTCCTACGAGCAGTACTTC
TRBJ1-2,NA,many,TRBV25-1,CASSDAVVNYGYTF,TGTGCCAGCAGTGATGCAGTTGTTAACTATGGCTACACCTTC
TRBJ2-7,TRBD2,few,TRBV14,CASSQSPGLAGGPSYEQYF,TGTGCCAGCAGCCAAAGCCCAGGACTAGCGGGGGGGCCGTCCTACGAGCAGTACTTC
TRBJ1-1,TRBD1,once,TRBV7-2,CASSSAGQGTEAFF,TGTGCCAGCAGCTCTGCCGGACAGGGCACTGAAGCTTTCTTT
TRBJ1-1,NA,many,TRBV5-1,CASSLSGGTEAFF,TGTGCCAGCAGTTTATCGGGCGGGACTGAAGCTTTCTTT
TRBJ1-2,NA,NA,TRBV30,CAWSSTFNYGYTF,TGTGCCTGGAGTTCGACATTCAACTATGGCTACACCTTC